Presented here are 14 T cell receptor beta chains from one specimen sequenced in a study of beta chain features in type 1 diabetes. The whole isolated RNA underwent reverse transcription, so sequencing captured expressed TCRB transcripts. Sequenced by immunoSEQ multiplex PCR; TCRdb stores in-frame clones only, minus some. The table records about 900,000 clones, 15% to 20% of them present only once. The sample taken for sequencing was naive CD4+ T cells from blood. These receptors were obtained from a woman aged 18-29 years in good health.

The CDR3 DNA reads TGCGCCAGCAGCTTGGACAGGGTAAATGAAAAACTGTTTTTT. Encoded protein: CASSLDRVNEKLFF. This sequence joins TRBV5-1 and TRBJ1-4, with a weak D call TRBD1 (6 bases). CDR3 size: 14 residues. V lost 0 bases and J 5 bases, leaving 8 bases between the germline ends. The germline V gene has CDR1 SGHRS and CDR2 YFSETQ.

The CDR3 region has the DNA TGTGCCAGCAGCTTTATAGCCGGCAAGAGCTATGGCTACACCTTC. This sequence encodes CASSFIAGKSYGYTF. The chain couples TRBV5-6 to TRBJ1-2; no reliable D call. The CDR3 runs 15 residues. Germline V gene lookup returns CDR1 SGHDT and CDR2 YYEEEE. The V gene lost 2 bases and the J gene lost 4 bases, with 15 bases spanning the gap.

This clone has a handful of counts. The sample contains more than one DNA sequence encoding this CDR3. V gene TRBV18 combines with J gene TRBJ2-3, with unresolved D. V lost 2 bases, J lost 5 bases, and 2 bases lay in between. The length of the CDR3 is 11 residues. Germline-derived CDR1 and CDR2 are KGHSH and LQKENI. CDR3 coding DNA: TGTGCCAGCTCACCAAGAGATACGCAGTATTTT. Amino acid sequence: CASSPRDTQYF.

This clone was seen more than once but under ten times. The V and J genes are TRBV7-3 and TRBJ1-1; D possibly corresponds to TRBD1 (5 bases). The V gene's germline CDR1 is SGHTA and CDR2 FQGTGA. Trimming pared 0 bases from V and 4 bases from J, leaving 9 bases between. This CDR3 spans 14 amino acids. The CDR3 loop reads CASSLTGAATEAFF. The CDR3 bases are TGTGCCAGCAGCTTAACTGGGGCAGCCACTGAAGCTTTCTTT. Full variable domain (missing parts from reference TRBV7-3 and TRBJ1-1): GAGVSQTPSNKVTEKGKYVELRCDPISGHTALYWYRQSLGQGPEFLIYFQGTGAADDSGLPNDRFFAVRPEGSVSTLKIQRTERGDSAVYLCASSLTGAATEAFFGQGTRLTVV.

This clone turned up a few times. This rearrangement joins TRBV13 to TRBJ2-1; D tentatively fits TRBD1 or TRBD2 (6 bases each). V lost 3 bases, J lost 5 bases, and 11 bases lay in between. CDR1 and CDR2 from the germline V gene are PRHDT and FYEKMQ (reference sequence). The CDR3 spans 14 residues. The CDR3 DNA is TGTGCCAGCAGCTTGCCAGGGGAGGACAATGAGCAGTTCTTC. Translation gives CASSLPGEDNEQFF.

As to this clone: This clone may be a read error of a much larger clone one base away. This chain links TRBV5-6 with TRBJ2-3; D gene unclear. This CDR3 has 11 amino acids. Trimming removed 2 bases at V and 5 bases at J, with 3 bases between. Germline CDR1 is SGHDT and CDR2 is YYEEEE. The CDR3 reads CASSFGDTQYF. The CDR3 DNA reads TGTGCCAGCAGCTTCGGAGATACGCAGTATTTT.

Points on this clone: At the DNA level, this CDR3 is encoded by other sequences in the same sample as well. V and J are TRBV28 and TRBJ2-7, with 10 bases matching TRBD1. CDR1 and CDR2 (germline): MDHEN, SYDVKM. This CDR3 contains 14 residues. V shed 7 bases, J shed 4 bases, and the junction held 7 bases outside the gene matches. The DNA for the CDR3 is TGTGCCAGCACCTCCGGGACAGGGGCGTACGAGCAGTACTTC. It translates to CASTSGTGAYEQYF.

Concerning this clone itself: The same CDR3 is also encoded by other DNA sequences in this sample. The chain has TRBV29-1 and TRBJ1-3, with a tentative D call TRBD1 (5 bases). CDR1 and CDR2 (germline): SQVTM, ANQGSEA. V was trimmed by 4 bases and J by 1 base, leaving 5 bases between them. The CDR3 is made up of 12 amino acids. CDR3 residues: CSVAGSGNTIYF. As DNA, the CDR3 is TGCAGCGTTGCAGGGTCTGGAAACACCATATATTTT.

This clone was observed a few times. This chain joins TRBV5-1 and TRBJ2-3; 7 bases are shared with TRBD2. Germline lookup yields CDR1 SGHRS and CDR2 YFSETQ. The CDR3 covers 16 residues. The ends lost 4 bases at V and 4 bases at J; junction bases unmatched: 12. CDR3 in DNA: TGCGCCAGCAGCCCCCAGCCAGCGGGAACTTCAGATACGCAGTATTTT. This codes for CASSPQPAGTSDTQYF.

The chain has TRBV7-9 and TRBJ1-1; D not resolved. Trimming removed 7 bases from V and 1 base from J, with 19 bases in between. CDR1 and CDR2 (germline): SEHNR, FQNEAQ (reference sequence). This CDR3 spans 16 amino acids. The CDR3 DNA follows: TGTGCCAGCATGGGGTTGGGGTCTGCCTCGAACACTGAAGCTTTCTTT. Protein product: CASMGLGSASNTEAFF.

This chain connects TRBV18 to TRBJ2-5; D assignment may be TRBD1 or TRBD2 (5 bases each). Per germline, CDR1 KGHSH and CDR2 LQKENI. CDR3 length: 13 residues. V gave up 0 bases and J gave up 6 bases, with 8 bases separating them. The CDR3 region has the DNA TGTGCCAGCTCACCACCCGGGGCGAAGACCCAGTACTTC. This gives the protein CASSPPGAKTQYF. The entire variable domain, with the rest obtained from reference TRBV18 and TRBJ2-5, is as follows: NAGVMQNPRHLVRRRGQEARLRCSPMKGHSHVYWYRQLPEEGLKFMVYLQKENIIDESGMPKERFSAEFPKEGPSILRIQQVVRGDSAAYFCASSPPGAKTQYFGPGTRLLVL.

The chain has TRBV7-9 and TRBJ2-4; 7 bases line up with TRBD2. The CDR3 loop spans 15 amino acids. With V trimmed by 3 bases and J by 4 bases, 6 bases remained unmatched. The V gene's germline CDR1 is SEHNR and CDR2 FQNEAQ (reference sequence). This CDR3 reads CASSLSGMYKNIQYF. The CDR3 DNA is TGTGCCAGCAGCTTGAGCGGGATGTATAAAAACATTCAGTACTTC.

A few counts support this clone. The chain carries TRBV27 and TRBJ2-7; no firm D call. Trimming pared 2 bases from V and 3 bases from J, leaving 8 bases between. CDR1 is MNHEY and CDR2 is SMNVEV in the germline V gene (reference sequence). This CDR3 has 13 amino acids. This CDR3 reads CASSLLSSYEQYF. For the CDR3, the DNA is TGTGCCAGCAGTTTACTCTCCAGCTACGAGCAGTACTTC.

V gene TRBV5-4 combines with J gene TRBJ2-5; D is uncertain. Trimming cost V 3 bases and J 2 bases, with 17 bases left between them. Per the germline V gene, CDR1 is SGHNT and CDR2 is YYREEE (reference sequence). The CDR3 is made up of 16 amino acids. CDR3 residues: CASSSIGTLGQETQYF. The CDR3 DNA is TGTGCCAGCAGCTCGATCGGAACCCTAGGGCAAGAGACCCAGTACTTC.